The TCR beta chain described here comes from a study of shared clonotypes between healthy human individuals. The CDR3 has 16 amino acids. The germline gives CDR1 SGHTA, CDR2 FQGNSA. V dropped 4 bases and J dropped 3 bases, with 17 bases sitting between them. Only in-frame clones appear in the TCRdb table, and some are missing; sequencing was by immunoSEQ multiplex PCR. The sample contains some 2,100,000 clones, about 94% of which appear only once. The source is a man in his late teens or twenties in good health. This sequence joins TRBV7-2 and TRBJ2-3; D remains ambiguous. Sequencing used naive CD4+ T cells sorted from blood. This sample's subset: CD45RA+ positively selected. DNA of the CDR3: TGTGCCAGCAGCTCCGGTCGGGCACCTGGGACAGATACGCAGTATTTT. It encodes CASSSGRAPGTDTQYF.